This T cell receptor (beta chain) was observed in a study of shared clonotypes between healthy human individuals. Trimming removed 8 bases from V and 2 bases from J, with 12 bases in between. The CDR3 covers 13 residues. CDR1 is SGHAT, CDR2 FQNNGV, per germline. An assay was performed, and its level was deep. Here immunoSEQ multiplex PCR was the method, and the copy in TCRdb shows in-frame clones only, minus some. The table includes around 2.1 million clones, about 92% detected once. Only CD45RO-negative cells positively selected for CCR7 counted as naive CD8 cells, so terminally differentiated effector memory CD45RA+ cells were excluded.

J is TRBJ2-5 and V is TRBV11-2, with no clear D. The source is a man between 18 and 35 years old in good health. Some clones in this sample may be carry-over from other donors' samples. Sequenced input: naive CD8+ T cells from PBMCs. The CDR3, as DNA: TGTGCCAGCGACCCTGGGCAACAAGAGACCCAGTACTTC. Translating it yields CASDPGQQETQYF.